One and the same sample provided the 24 T cell receptor beta chains below, sequenced in a study of T-cell reconstitution after alpha-beta-depleted transplantation in children. During its preparation, the TCRbeta library received unique molecular identifiers. One entry per CDR3 protein results from TCRdb running MiXCR on the PCR reads. Found here are 500,000 to 600,000 distinct CDR3 sequences, roughly a quarter of them singletons; the top ten hold 30% to 40%. The sample was PBMCs, taken before TCRalphabeta/CD19-depleted stem cell transplant. Every receptor here comes from a boy under two years old with Wiskott-Aldrich syndrome, due to receive a stem cell transplant.

The sample holds a few counts of this clonotype. This rearrangement joins TRBV15 to TRBJ2-7, with D tentatively TRBD2 (6 bases). Per the germline V gene, CDR1 is LNHNV and CDR2 is YYDKDF (reference sequence). This CDR3 is built from 14 residues. Trimming shortened V by 0 bases and J by 3 bases, and 9 bases separated the two germline ends. The CDR3 DNA reads TGTGCCACCAGCAGAGAGAAGGGAGGCTACGAGCAGTACTTC. Translating gives CATSREKGGYEQYF.

This clonotype has a handful of counts. This chain joins TRBV7-3 and TRBJ1-2; D not resolved. Germline assignment: CDR1 SGHTA and CDR2 FQGTGA. The CDR3 totals 14 residues. The germline V and J ends were trimmed by 0 bases and 10 bases, with 15 bases remaining between them. The CDR3 loop reads CASSLTQDSHDYTF. CDR3 DNA sequence: TGTGCCAGCAGCTTAACCCAGGATAGTCATGACTACACCTTC.

Comments on this clonotype: The missing conserved phenylalanine or tryptophan at the end of this CDR3 makes a read error likely. The chain recombines TRBV2 with TRBJ2-1; 7 bases line up with TRBD1. Germline loops: CDR1 SNHLY, CDR2 FYNNEI. V lost 5 bases to trimming and J lost 7 bases; unmatched junction nucleotides: 8. The length of the CDR3 is 14 residues. In nucleotides, the CDR3 is TGTGCCAGCAGTCCGTCCCGGGACAGAAATGAGCAGTTCTTG. This translates into CASSPSRDRNEQFL.

The gene calls are TRBV2 and TRBJ2-3, with D unclear. V was pared by 3 bases and J by 1 base, with 5 bases between. This CDR3 comprises 13 residues. CDR1 and CDR2 (germline): SNHLY, FYNNEI. Written as DNA, the CDR3 is TGTGCCAGCAGTGATGGGGGCACAGATACGCAGTATTTT. Translation gives CASSDGGTDTQYF.

A note on this clonotype: At one of its ends the junction is not consistent with the germline gene, which may arise from a read error. The chain recombines TRBV5-4 with TRBJ2-1; 8 nucleotides agree with TRBD2. The CDR3 has 15 amino acids. Per germline, CDR1 SGHNT and CDR2 YYREEE (reference sequence). The CDR3 DNA follows: TGTGCCGGCAGCCCGGGGGTAGCGGGAAGCAATGAGCAGTTCTTC. Its protein product is CAGSPGVAGSNEQFF.

Only a few counts were recorded for this clonotype. Written as DNA, the CDR3 is TGCAGTGCTAGAGAAAGGCCAGCTAACACTGAAGCTTTCTTT. Its protein is CSARERPANTEAFF. The chain combines TRBV20-1 with TRBJ1-1; D is unresolved. Germline-derived CDR1 and CDR2 are DFQATT and SNEGSKA (reference sequence). V lost 0 bases to trimming and J lost 2 bases, with 10 bases between them. The CDR3 has 14 amino acids.

About this clonotype: The junction and the germline gene differ at one end; a read error may be behind it. The J gene is TRBJ2-5, the V gene TRBV5-1, with 7 bases matching TRBD1. The CDR3 extends over 15 amino acids. Germline CDR1 and CDR2: SGHRS and YFSETQ. In DNA, the CDR3 is TGCGCCAGCAGCTTTTCGCCAAGGGGGCAAGAGACCCACTACTTC. Encoded protein: CASSFSPRGQETHYF. The variable domain in full, completed from reference TRBV5-1 and TRBJ2-5, reads KAGVTQTPRYLIKTRGQQVTLSCSPISGHRSVSWYQQTPGQGLQFLFEYFSETQRNKGNFPGRFSGRQFSNSRSEMNVSTLELGDSALYLCASSFSPRGQETHYFGPGTRLLVL.

This clonotype was detected a few times. The V gene is TRBV6-5, the J gene TRBJ2-2; possibly TRBD2 for D (6 bases). The CDR3 loop spans 14 amino acids. V was pared by 2 bases and J by 6 bases, with 10 bases between. Germline CDR1 is MNHEY and CDR2 is SVGAGI. CDR3 region: CASSYDWGAGELFF. The CDR3 coding sequence is TGTGCCAGCAGTTACGACTGGGGGGCCGGGGAGCTGTTTTTT.

A few counts support this clonotype. The V and J genes are TRBV5-1 and TRBJ2-2; no clear D. V dropped 5 bases and J dropped 2 bases, with 7 bases sitting between them. This CDR3 comprises 13 residues. CDR1 is SGHRS, CDR2 YFSETQ, per germline. This CDR3 reads CASRWGNTGELFF. The CDR3 DNA reads TGCGCCAGCAGGTGGGGAAACACCGGGGAGCTGTTTTTT.

The sample holds a few counts of this clonotype. The genes are TRBV28 and TRBJ1-6; D unclear. The CDR3 spans 12 residues. Germline CDR1 and CDR2: MDHEN and SYDVKM. Trimming cost V 4 bases and J 7 bases, with 5 bases left between them. For the CDR3, the DNA is TGTGCCAGCAGTTGGGTAAATTCACCCCTCCACTTT. Its protein is CASSWVNSPLHF.

This clonotype was seen many times. This sequence joins TRBV5-1 and TRBJ2-1; TRBD2 agrees at 10 bases. CDR3 size: 16 residues. The germline gives CDR1 SGHRS, CDR2 YFSETQ. The J segment lost 4 bases and the V segment lost 0 bases, leaving 4 bases of the junction unmatched. The CDR3 reads CASSLVSSGGYNEQFF. CDR3 DNA: TGCGCCAGCAGCTTGGTGTCTAGCGGGGGATACAATGAGCAGTTCTTC. The complete variable domain, with remaining parts taken from reference TRBV5-1 and TRBJ2-1, reads KAGVTQTPRYLIKTRGQQVTLSCSPISGHRSVSWYQQTPGQGLQFLFEYFSETQRNKGNFPGRFSGRQFSNSRSEMNVSTLELGDSALYLCASSLVSSGGYNEQFFGPGTRLTVL.

This clonotype occurred a few times. The V gene is TRBV29-1, the J gene TRBJ2-1, with a possible D match to TRBD2 (5 bases). Per the germline V gene, CDR1 is SQVTM and CDR2 is ANQGSEA. Trimming shortened V by 4 bases and J by 7 bases, and 14 bases separated the two germline ends. The CDR3 covers 13 residues. The CDR3 DNA reads TGCAGCGTTGCTAAATCCAGCGGAAATGAGCAGTTCTTC. Its translation is CSVAKSSGNEQFF.

This clonotype was detected a few times. This chain connects TRBV5-1 to TRBJ2-1; 13 bases fit TRBD2. V shed 3 bases, J shed 8 bases, and the junction held 5 bases outside the gene matches. From germline, CDR1 is SGHRS and CDR2 YFSETQ. The CDR3 extends over 15 amino acids. The CDR3 coding sequence is TGCGCCAGCAGCTGGACTAGCGGGAGAATTGATGAGCAGTTCTTC. Protein product: CASSWTSGRIDEQFF. The full variable domain, its missing parts supplied by reference TRBV5-1 and TRBJ2-1, is KAGVTQTPRYLIKTRGQQVTLSCSPISGHRSVSWYQQTPGQGLQFLFEYFSETQRNKGNFPGRFSGRQFSNSRSEMNVSTLELGDSALYLCASSWTSGRIDEQFFGPGTRLTVL.

CDR3 region: CASSLGVNTDTQYF. The CDR3 region has the DNA TGCGCCAGCAGCTTGGGAGTCAACACAGATACGCAGTATTTT. V gene TRBV5-1 combines with J gene TRBJ2-3; D not resolved. Trimming removed 0 bases at V and 2 bases at J, with 7 bases between. CDR1 and CDR2 from the germline V gene are SGHRS and YFSETQ. The CDR3 covers 14 residues.

This clonotype was observed a few times. V usage is TRBV12-3 or TRBV12-4 and J usage is TRBJ2-3; TRBD1 aligns across 9 bases. The V and J ends lost 4 bases and 5 bases, in that order; junction bases with no gene match: 7. The CDR3 runs to 15 residues. The CDR3 DNA is TGTGCCAGCAGTTCTGTAGGACAGGGGTTAGATACGCAGTATTTT. Its translation: CASSSVGQGLDTQYF.

The chain joins TRBV5-1 to TRBJ2-1; 10 bases are shared with TRBD2. The ends lost 3 bases at V and 2 bases at J; junction bases unmatched: 14. Germline V gives CDR1 SGHRS, CDR2 YFSETQ. This CDR3 is built from 19 residues. The CDR3 is CASSSSGLAGVGAYNEQFF. The CDR3 bases are TGCGCCAGCAGCTCATCCGGGCTAGCGGGAGTCGGGGCCTACAATGAGCAGTTCTTC.

J is TRBJ2-5 and V is TRBV2; TRBD1 might be the D (6 bases). Trimming took 8 bases from V and 5 from J, leaving 15 bases between them. CDR3 size: 13 residues. Germline V gene sequence: CDR1 SNHLY, CDR2 FYNNEI. CDR3 sequence (DNA): TGTGCCAGCTCCTACCGACAGGTGGAGACCCAGTACTTC. It is translated as CASSYRQVETQYF.

This chain connects TRBV20-1 to TRBJ2-3, with 7 bases aligning to TRBD2. The trim removed 0 bases at V and 5 bases at J, leaving 8 bases unmatched. The CDR3 runs 15 residues. Germline CDR1 and CDR2: DFQATT and SNEGSKA (reference sequence). CDR3 region: CSARDLAGVRDTQYF. CDR3 in DNA: TGCAGTGCTAGAGATTTAGCGGGTGTAAGAGATACGCAGTATTTT.

Many counts were recorded for this clonotype. V usage is TRBV20-1 and J usage is TRBJ2-3; D uncertain. The CDR3 sequence is 15 residues long. Germline assignment: CDR1 DFQATT and CDR2 SNEGSKA (reference sequence). Trimming left V 5 bases short and J 0 bases short, with 15 bases between. The CDR3 spells CSAFQTAGSTDTQYF. The CDR3 DNA reads TGCAGTGCTTTCCAAACGGCCGGTAGCACAGATACGCAGTATTTT.

This clonotype came up a few times. The chain uses TRBV20-1 and TRBJ2-3; D uncertain. The CDR3 runs to 15 residues. Trimming pared 3 bases from V and 0 bases from J, leaving 13 bases between. The V gene's germline CDR1 is DFQATT and CDR2 SNEGSKA (reference sequence). The CDR3 is CSARSGPGSTDTQYF. The CDR3, as DNA: TGCAGTGCTAGGTCCGGCCCGGGTAGCACAGATACGCAGTATTTT.

The chain recombines TRBV5-1 with TRBJ1-4; TRBD1 aligns across 8 bases. The CDR3 has 14 amino acids. V trimming: 4 bases; J trimming: 5 bases; junction bases outside the gene matches: 4. Germline V CDR1 and CDR2: SGHRS, YFSETQ. CDR3 protein: CASSRDRPNEKLFF. Here the CDR3 DNA reads TGCGCCAGCAGCCGGGACAGGCCGAATGAAAAACTGTTTTTT.

The V gene is TRBV2, the J gene TRBJ2-1; a weak D match, TRBD2 (5 bases). The CDR3 length is 15 residues. Looked up from germline, CDR1 is SNHLY and CDR2 is FYNNEI. Trimming removed 4 bases from V and 4 bases from J, with 14 bases in between. CDR3 region: CASSVLDRKYNEQFF. CDR3 DNA sequence: TGTGCCAGCAGTGTACTAGACCGAAAGTACAATGAGCAGTTCTTC.

This chain joins TRBV15 and TRBJ2-1, with 8 bases that match TRBD1. Germline CDR1 and CDR2: LNHNV and YYDKDF (reference sequence). V trimming: 4 bases; J trimming: 7 bases; junction bases outside the gene matches: 9. CDR3 size: 15 residues. The CDR3 protein is CATSIWTGMGNEQFF. CDR3 nucleotides: TGTGCCACCAGCATTTGGACAGGGATGGGAAATGAGCAGTTCTTC.

About this clonotype: At one boundary the junction diverges from the germline segment, which might be a read error. CDR3 sequence: CASRLGQGIFETQYF. As DNA, the CDR3 is TGTGCCAGCAGATTAGGACAGGGGATTTTCGAGACCCAGTACTTC. The chain is built from TRBV7-2 and TRBJ2-5; 9 bases are shared with TRBD1. CDR3 size: 15 residues. Looked up from germline, CDR1 is SGHTA and CDR2 is FQGNSA.